This entry describes one T cell receptor beta chain. Its antigen remains unidentified. The sample comes from a study of cytotoxic CD8 clonotypes in ibrutinib-treated CLL. This table comes from immunoSEQ multiplex PCR, and its TCRdb copy is limited to in-frame clones, with some not included. This table holds about 24,000 clones, approximately 72% found once. Study-level points and caveats: Sustained-remission and progressing patients were not sampled at matched times. Clonality grew at ibrutinib response; at progression, it decreased back toward baseline. Rare overall, public clonotypes shrank or held steady under therapy.

The sequence was collected from a human donor with chronic lymphocytic leukemia. The material sequenced was PBMCs, taken before ibrutinib treatment.

CDR3 residues: CASSVAPGTGLDTQYF. For the CDR3, the DNA is TGTGCCAGCAGCGTAGCCCCCGGGACAGGGCTAGATACGCAGTATTTT. This chain joins TRBV9 and TRBJ2-3; 9 bases are a match to TRBD1. V trimming: 0 bases; J trimming: 5 bases; junction bases outside the gene matches: 7. The CDR3 contains 16 residues. CDR1 SGDLS and CDR2 YYNGEE come from the germline V gene. Complete variable domain (other parts from reference TRBV9 and TRBJ2-3): DSGVTQTPKHLITATGQRVTLRCSPRSGDLSVYWYQQSLDQGLQFLIQYYNGEERAKGNILERFSAQQFPDLHSELNLSSLELGDSALYFCASSVAPGTGLDTQYFGPGTRLTVL.